This paragraph covers one TCR beta chain sequence. Its specificity is not known. A second 7 to 11 cycle PCR used barcoded and J-beta primers. In TCRdb, the 5' RACE reads were re-called with MiXCR into one record per CDR3 protein. Among about 290,000 distinct CDR3 sequences listed, 25% to 30% were seen once. The CDR3 sequence is 16 residues long. In germline, CDR1 is DFQATT, CDR2 SNEGSKA (reference sequence). The sample is drawn from a study of blood T cells in healthy people across ages. Study-wide findings and caveats: The donors' CMV status was not determined, possibly confounding changes in expanded clonotypes. Long-lived donors exceeded aged donors in naive CD4+ cells and diversity.

Russia was home to the donors, healthy Caucasian individuals aged roughly 6 to 90. The TCR originated in a woman in her 70s in good health. V usage is TRBV20-1 and J usage is TRBJ2-5; TRBD2 aligns across 8 bases. Near its end, the DNA agrees better with TRBJ2-1, so the J call may be wrong. Sequenced input: blood. CDR3 region: CSASGRVTDKNNEQFF. In DNA form, the CDR3 reads TGCAGTGCTAGCGGGAGGGTGACGGACAAAAACAATGAGCAGTTCTTC.